The 28 T cell receptor beta chains presented below share a single source sample, sequenced in a study of long-term antiretroviral therapy in people with HIV. It was version v3.0 of the immunoSEQ assay that was run at survey level. Data came from immunoSEQ multiplex PCR; TCRdb stores just in-frame clones and leaves some out. The repertoire includes about 29,000 clones, about nine tenths of them detected once, and 7% to 9.5% sits in the top ten. Material: unsorted PBMCs, obtained 3.2 years before starting antiretroviral therapy. These receptors all come from a man aged 45 to 65 with HIV.

The V gene is TRBV6-1, the J gene TRBJ2-5; 8 nucleotides line up with TRBD1. The CDR3 runs to 14 residues. V was pared by 7 bases and J by 5 bases, with 9 bases of the junction left unmatched. In germline, CDR1 is MNHNS, CDR2 SASEGT. Here the CDR3 DNA reads TGTGCCAGCAATATGGACAGGGTCAAGGAGACCCAGTACTTC. It is translated as CASNMDRVKETQYF.

Comment on this clone: The same CDR3 is also encoded by other DNA sequences in this sample. The gene calls are TRBV9 and TRBJ2-5, with 9 bases that match TRBD2. CDR3 size: 16 residues. V dropped 0 bases and J dropped 2; count of bases not matched to a gene: 5. CDR1 is SGDLS and CDR2 is YYNGEE in the germline V gene. The CDR3 nucleotides are TGTGCCAGCAGCGTAGGGTTAGCGGGAGCTCAAGAGACCCAGTACTTC. Its translation: CASSVGLAGAQETQYF.

CDR3 DNA: TGTGCCAGCCCGTCCGACAGGGGTAGTGAGCAGTTCTTC. This translates into CASPSDRGSEQFF. The chain is built from TRBV18 and TRBJ2-1; 8 bases match TRBD1. Germline V gene sequence: CDR1 KGHSH, CDR2 LQKENI. CDR3 length: 13 amino acids. Losses at the gene ends were 8 bases for V and 9 bases for J; bases not matched to a gene: 9.

J is TRBJ1-5 and V is TRBV19, with 8 bases identical to TRBD1. V dropped 8 bases and J dropped 4; count of bases not matched to a gene: 1. Germline V CDR1 and CDR2: LNHDA, SQIVND (reference sequence). The CDR3 contains 12 residues. The CDR3 DNA sequence: TGTGCCAGTGGGACAGGTAATCAGCCCCAGCATTTT. This codes for CASGTGNQPQHF. Complete variable domain (other parts from reference TRBV19 and TRBJ1-5): DGGITQSPKYLFRKEGQNVTLSCEQNLNHDAMYWYRQDPGQGLRLIYYSQIVNDFQKGDIAEGYSVSREKKESFPLTVTSAQKNPTAFYLCASGTGNQPQHFGDGTRLSIL.

The genes are TRBV5-8 and TRBJ2-5; D possibly corresponds to TRBD1 (6 bases). CDR3 length equals 16 residues. V gave up 1 base and J gave up 5 bases, with 18 bases separating them. The V gene's germline CDR1 is SGHTS and CDR2 YDEGEE. CDR3 residues: CASSLSGTPQGETQYF. DNA of the CDR3: TGTGCCAGCAGCTTGTCTGGAACCCCGCAGGGGGAGACCCAGTACTTC. The variable domain in full, with the rest retrieved from reference TRBV5-8 and TRBJ2-5, is EAGVTQSPTHLIKTRGQQATLRCSPISGHTSVYWYQQALGLGLQFLLWYDEGEERNRGNFPPRFSGRQFPNYSSELNVNALELEDSALYLCASSLSGTPQGETQYFGPGTRLLVL.

The chain combines TRBV5-1 with TRBJ2-7; D is unclear. CDR3 length: 13 amino acids. V lost 0 bases and J lost 3, with 7 bases in between. Germline CDR1 reads SGHRS; CDR2 reads YFSETQ. CDR3 nucleotide sequence: TGCGCCAGCAGCTTGGACCAGAGCTACGAGCAGTACTTC. Translation gives CASSLDQSYEQYF.

The chain combines TRBV6-5 with TRBJ1-4; perhaps TRBD1 as D (5 bases). V shed 7 bases and J shed 0 bases, with 12 bases lying between them. The CDR3 has 15 residues. Germline V gene data show CDR1 as MNHEY and CDR2 as SVGAGI. Written as DNA, the CDR3 is TGTGCCAGCACCAAAGGGACTTCAACTAATGAAAAACTGTTTTTT. Translated: CASTKGTSTNEKLFF.

The CDR3 DNA follows: TGTGCCAGCAGTGTTGCGGGGGGACACACAGATACGCAGTATTTT. Amino acids: CASSVAGGHTDTQYF. This chain uses TRBV25-1 with TRBJ2-3, with 8 nucleotides matching TRBD2. Germline values: CDR1 MGHDK, CDR2 SYGVNS. V lost 4 bases, J lost 2 bases, and 5 bases stayed unmatched. The CDR3 runs to 15 residues.

The chain carries TRBV2 and TRBJ1-5; D gene uncertain. With 0 bases removed from V and 3 bases from J, the gap between germline ends came to 9 bases. Germline CDR1 is SNHLY and CDR2 is FYNNEI. The CDR3 loop spans 15 amino acids. The chain's CDR3 is CASSEAGMANQPQHF. The CDR3 DNA reads as TGTGCCAGCAGTGAAGCGGGAATGGCCAATCAGCCCCAGCATTTT.

The V gene is TRBV5-6, the J gene TRBJ2-7; D uncertain. V lost 1 base to trimming and J lost 6 bases, with 11 bases between them. Germline V gene data show CDR1 as SGHDT and CDR2 as YYEEEE. The CDR3 is 13 amino acids. CDR3 residues: CASSLWGLPEQYF. The CDR3 DNA is TGTGCCAGCAGCTTGTGGGGTCTACCCGAGCAGTACTTC.

V is TRBV5-4 and J is TRBJ2-1; 9 bases fit TRBD1. Germline V lookup: CDR1 SGHNT, CDR2 YYREEE (reference sequence). This CDR3 has 17 amino acids. The trim removed 0 bases at V and 5 bases at J, leaving 9 bases unmatched. CDR3 DNA: TGTGCCAGCAGCTTGGACAGGGGGCAGAATAAAGACAATGAGCAGTTCTTC. It encodes CASSLDRGQNKDNEQFF.

This sequence joins TRBV6-6 and TRBJ1-5, with 7 nucleotides matching TRBD1. Germline-derived CDR1 and CDR2 are MNHNY and SVGAGI (reference sequence). The CDR3 has 15 residues. V lost 6 bases to trimming and J lost 3 bases; unmatched junction nucleotides: 8. The CDR3 is CASRPHDRDNQPQHF. Written as DNA, the CDR3 is TGTGCCAGCAGACCCCATGACAGGGACAATCAGCCCCAGCATTTT.

This clone was picked up a small number of times. The CDR3 region is CASSQTGGQGGDQPQHF. The CDR3 DNA is TGTGCCAGCTCTCAGACAGGGGGACAGGGTGGCGATCAGCCCCAGCATTTT. The chain combines TRBV18 with TRBJ1-5; 9 bases align to TRBD1. The CDR3 runs 17 residues. V lost 6 bases to trimming and J lost 5 bases; unmatched junction nucleotides: 14. CDR1 is KGHSH, CDR2 LQKENI, per germline.

V gene TRBV7-2 combines with J gene TRBJ2-7; possibly TRBD1 for D (5 bases). The V gene lost 2 bases and the J gene lost 3 bases, with 14 bases spanning the gap. The CDR3 spans 15 residues. Germline CDR1 reads SGHTA; CDR2 reads FQGNSA. The CDR3 coding sequence is TGTGCCAGCAGCTTAAGGCAGGGTGATCGCTACGAGCAGTACTTC. It translates to CASSLRQGDRYEQYF.

This clone was found a few times. This chain uses TRBV5-1 with TRBJ1-1; 7 bases agree with TRBD1. The germline V gene has CDR1 SGHRS and CDR2 YFSETQ. V shed 2 bases and J 2 bases; nucleotides not matched to a gene: 6. The CDR3 spans 15 residues. The CDR3, as DNA: TGCGCCAGCAGCTTAATGGGACAGCTAAACACTGAAGCTTTCTTT. Translation gives CASSLMGQLNTEAFF.

The chain joins TRBV2 to TRBJ2-7, with no clear D. This CDR3 comprises 12 residues. Germline CDR1 reads SNHLY; CDR2 reads FYNNEI. V lost 3 bases and J 4 bases, leaving 7 bases between the germline ends. Here the CDR3 reads CASSEVEYEQYF. The CDR3 nucleotides read TGTGCCAGCAGTGAGGTGGAATACGAGCAGTACTTC. Together with reference TRBV2 and TRBJ2-7, the CDR3 gives the full variable domain: EPEVTQTPSHQVTQMGQEVILRCVPISNHLYFYWYRQILGQKVEFLVSFYNNEISEKSEIFDDQFSVERPDGSNFTLKIRSTKLEDSAMYFCASSEVEYEQYFGPGTRLTVT.

The V call is TRBV28, the J call TRBJ1-2; maybe TRBD1 (5 bases). This CDR3 contains 17 residues. CDR1 and CDR2 (germline): MDHEN, SYDVKM. V dropped 2 bases and J dropped 2 bases, with 18 bases sitting between them. CDR3 nucleotides: TGTGCCAGCAGTTTAAATGGGCGTCTGGGGCCAAACTATGGCTACACCTTC. Its protein is CASSLNGRLGPNYGYTF.

The chain has TRBV10-1 and TRBJ1-5; no reliable D call. The CDR3 extends over 17 amino acids. V lost 5 bases and J 4 bases, leaving 21 bases between the germline ends. The V gene's germline CDR1 is WNHNN and CDR2 SYGVQD (reference sequence). CDR3 sequence reads: CASSLRPIDSRNQPQHF. In DNA, the CDR3 is TGCGCCAGCAGTTTAAGGCCTATCGACTCTAGAAATCAGCCCCAGCATTTT.

The sample holds one count of this clone. The chain links TRBV9 to TRBJ1-2; D gene unclear. The CDR3 runs to 15 residues. The germline gives CDR1 SGDLS, CDR2 YYNGEE. Trimming left V 4 bases short and J 6 bases short, with 19 bases between. CDR3 nucleotide sequence: TGTGCCAGCAGCCCACATTTCGATGGCCCCCATGGCTACACCTTC. Its translation is CASSPHFDGPHGYTF.

The DNA of the CDR3 is TGTGCCAGCAGTGAAGTTTGGAGCACAGATACGCAGTATTTT. Amino acid sequence: CASSEVWSTDTQYF. This rearrangement joins TRBV2 to TRBJ2-3, with D uncertain. The CDR3 runs 14 residues. Germline V gene data show CDR1 as SNHLY and CDR2 as FYNNEI. The V end was cut by 1 base, the J end by 0 bases, with 5 bases between.

This sequence joins TRBV30 and TRBJ2-7; D is perhaps TRBD2 (5 bases). Germline assignment: CDR1 GTSNPN and CDR2 SVGIG (reference sequence). The CDR3 loop spans 16 amino acids. The ends were cut back, 8 bases at V and 4 bases at J, with 27 bases in the middle. The CDR3 loop reads CAAGGLGLRPVYEQYF. The CDR3 DNA reads as TGTGCCGCTGGAGGATTGGGGTTACGTCCTGTTTACGAGCAGTACTTC. The full variable domain, completed using reference TRBV30 and TRBJ2-7, is SQTIHQWPATLVQPVGSPLSLECTVEGTSNPNLYWYRQAAGRGLQLLFYSVGIGQISSEVPQNLSASRPQDRQFILSSKKLLLSDSGFYLCAAGGLGLRPVYEQYFGPGTRLTVT.

The genes are TRBV7-2 and TRBJ2-1; TRBD1 agrees at 9 bases. CDR1 SGHTA and CDR2 FQGNSA come from the germline V gene. V lost 5 bases to trimming and J lost 15 bases; unmatched junction nucleotides: 8. CDR3 length: 12 amino acids. The CDR3 region is CASSQGTGQRFF. CDR3 bases: TGTGCCAGCAGCCAGGGGACAGGGCAGCGGTTCTTC.

In its sample, this clone was seen once. The V gene is TRBV27, the J gene TRBJ2-1; D is unresolved. This CDR3 contains 14 residues. Trimming took off 7 bases at V and 0 bases at J, with 10 bases between the two ends. Germline V gene sequence: CDR1 MNHEY, CDR2 SMNVEV (reference sequence). This CDR3 reads CASTPDNSYNEQFF. CDR3 sequence (DNA): TGTGCCAGCACCCCCGACAACTCCTACAATGAGCAGTTCTTC.

The rearrangement joins TRBV15 to TRBJ1-1; D gene unclear. The length of the CDR3 is 13 residues. V lost 1 base, J lost 2 bases, and 5 bases lay in between. Germline values: CDR1 LNHNV, CDR2 YYDKDF (reference sequence). CDR3 amino acids: CATSRVINTEAFF. DNA for the CDR3: TGTGCCACCAGCAGAGTAATCAACACTGAAGCTTTCTTT. The full variable domain, in which reference TRBV15 and TRBJ1-1 provide the parts outside the CDR3, is DAMVIQNPRYQVTQFGKPVTLSCSQTLNHNVMYWYQQKSSQAPKLLFHYYDKDFNNEADTPDNFQSRRPNTSFCFLDIRSPGLGDTAMYLCATSRVINTEAFFGQGTRLTVV.

Worth noting for this clone: Sequence at one end of the junction differs from germline and may be a read error. V usage is TRBV29-1 and J usage is TRBJ1-3, with no clear D. Germline-derived CDR1 and CDR2 are SQVTM and ANQGSEA. The length of the CDR3 is 11 residues. The CDR3 DNA is TGCAGCGTTGGGTCTGGAGACACCATATATTTT. Its translation is CSVGSGDTIYF. The complete variable domain, with remaining parts taken from reference TRBV29-1 and TRBJ1-3, reads SAVISQKPSRDICQRGTSLTIQCQVDSQVTMMFWYRQQPGQSLTLIATANQGSEATYESGFVIDKFPISRPNLTFSTLTVSNMSPEDSSIYLCSVGSGDTIYFGEGSWLTVV.

This chain uses TRBV6-1 with TRBJ1-1; D is possibly TRBD1 (6 bases). The germline CDR1 and CDR2 sequences are MNHNS and SASEGT. The germline V and J ends were trimmed by 7 bases and 11 bases, with 20 bases remaining between them. The CDR3 is made up of 13 amino acids. This CDR3 reads CASKWAGYRGAFF. The DNA for the CDR3 is TGTGCCAGCAAGTGGGCAGGGTATAGGGGGGCTTTCTTT.

The chain carries TRBV13 and TRBJ2-7; TRBD1 agrees at 8 bases. The germline gives CDR1 PRHDT, CDR2 FYEKMQ (reference sequence). The V gene end was trimmed by 5 bases and the J gene end by 5 bases; junction bases not matched to a gene: 5. The CDR3 extends over 13 amino acids. CDR3 loop: CASSIRQGNEQYF. CDR3 nucleotides: TGTGCCAGCAGCATACGACAGGGGAACGAGCAGTACTTC.

This sequence joins TRBV28 and TRBJ2-7, with D unresolved. The germline V and J ends were trimmed by 1 base and 2 bases, with 6 bases remaining between them. The CDR3 is made up of 13 amino acids. CDR1 is MDHEN and CDR2 is SYDVKM in the germline V gene. The DNA for the CDR3 is TGTGCCAGCAGTTTATTTCAGGCCTACGAGCAGTACTTC. This gives the protein CASSLFQAYEQYF.